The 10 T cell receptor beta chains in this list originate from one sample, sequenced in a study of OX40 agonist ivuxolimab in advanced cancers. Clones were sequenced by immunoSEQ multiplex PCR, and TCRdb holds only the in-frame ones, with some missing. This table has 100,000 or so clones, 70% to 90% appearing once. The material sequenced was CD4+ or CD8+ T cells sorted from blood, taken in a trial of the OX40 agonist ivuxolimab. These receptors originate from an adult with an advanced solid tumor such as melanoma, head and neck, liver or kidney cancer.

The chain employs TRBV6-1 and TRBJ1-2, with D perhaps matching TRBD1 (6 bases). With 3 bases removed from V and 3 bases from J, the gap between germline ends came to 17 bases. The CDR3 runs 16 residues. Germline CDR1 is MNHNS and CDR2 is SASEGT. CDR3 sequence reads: CASSDFGSKGDYGYTF. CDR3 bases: TGTGCCAGCAGTGATTTTGGAAGTAAGGGGGACTATGGCTACACCTTC.

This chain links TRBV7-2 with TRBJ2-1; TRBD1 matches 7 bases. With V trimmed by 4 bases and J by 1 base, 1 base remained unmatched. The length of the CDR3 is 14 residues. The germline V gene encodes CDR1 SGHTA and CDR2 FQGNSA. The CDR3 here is CASSSGGSYNEQFF. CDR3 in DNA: TGTGCCAGCAGCTCAGGGGGATCCTACAATGAGCAGTTCTTC. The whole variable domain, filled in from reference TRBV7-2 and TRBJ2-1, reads GAGVSQSPSNKVTEKGKDVELRCDPISGHTALYWYRQSLGQGLEFLIYFQGNSAPDKSGLPSDRFSAERTGGSVSTLTIQRTQQEDSAVYLCASSSGGSYNEQFFGPGTRLTVL.

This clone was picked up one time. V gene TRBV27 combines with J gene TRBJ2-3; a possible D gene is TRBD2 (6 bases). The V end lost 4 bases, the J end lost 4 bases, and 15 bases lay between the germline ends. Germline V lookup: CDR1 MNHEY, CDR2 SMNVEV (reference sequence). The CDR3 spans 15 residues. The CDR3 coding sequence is TGTGCCAGCAGTTCCCCATGGGAGGCGTCAGATACGCAGTATTTT. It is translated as CASSSPWEASDTQYF.

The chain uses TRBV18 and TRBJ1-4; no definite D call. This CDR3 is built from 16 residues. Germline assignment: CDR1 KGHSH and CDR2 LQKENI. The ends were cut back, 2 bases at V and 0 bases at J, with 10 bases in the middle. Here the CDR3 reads CASSPNGPATNEKLFF. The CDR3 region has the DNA TGTGCCAGCTCACCAAACGGGCCGGCAACTAATGAAAAACTGTTTTTT.

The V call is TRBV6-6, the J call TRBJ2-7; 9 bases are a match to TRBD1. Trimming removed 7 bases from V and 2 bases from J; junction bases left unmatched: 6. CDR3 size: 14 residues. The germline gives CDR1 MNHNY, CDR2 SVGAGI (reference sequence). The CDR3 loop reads CASKAGTGTYEQYF. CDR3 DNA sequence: TGTGCCAGCAAAGCCGGGACAGGGACCTACGAGCAGTACTTC.

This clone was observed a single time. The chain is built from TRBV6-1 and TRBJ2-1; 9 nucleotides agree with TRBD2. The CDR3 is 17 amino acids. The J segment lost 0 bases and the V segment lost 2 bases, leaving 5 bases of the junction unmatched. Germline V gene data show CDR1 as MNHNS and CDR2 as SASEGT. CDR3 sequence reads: CASSEWTSVSSYNEQFF. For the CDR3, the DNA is TGTGCCAGCAGTGAATGGACTAGCGTGAGCTCCTACAATGAGCAGTTCTTC.

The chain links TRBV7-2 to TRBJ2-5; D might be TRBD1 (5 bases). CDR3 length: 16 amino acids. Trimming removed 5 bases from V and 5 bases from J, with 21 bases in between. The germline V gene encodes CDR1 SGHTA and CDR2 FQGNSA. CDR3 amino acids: CASSLTEWGPRETQYF. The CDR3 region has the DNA TGTGCCAGCAGCCTTACTGAGTGGGGCCCGCGGGAGACCCAGTACTTC.

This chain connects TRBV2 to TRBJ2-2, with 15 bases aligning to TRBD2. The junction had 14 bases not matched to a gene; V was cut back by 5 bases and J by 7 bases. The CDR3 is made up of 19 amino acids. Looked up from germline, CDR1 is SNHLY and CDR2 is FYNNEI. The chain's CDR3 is CASSYPRTSGRALSGELFF. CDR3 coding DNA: TGTGCCAGCAGTTATCCCAGGACTAGCGGGAGGGCGCTAAGCGGGGAGCTGTTTTTT.

In nucleotides, the CDR3 is TGCAGCGTTGAAGGGATGAATGGCTATGGCTACACCTTC. As protein: CSVEGMNGYGYTF. The V and J genes are TRBV29-1 and TRBJ1-2; unclear D gene. The CDR3 loop spans 13 amino acids. V was clipped by 1 base and J by 4 bases, with 10 bases between them. Germline V gene lookup returns CDR1 SQVTM and CDR2 ANQGSEA.

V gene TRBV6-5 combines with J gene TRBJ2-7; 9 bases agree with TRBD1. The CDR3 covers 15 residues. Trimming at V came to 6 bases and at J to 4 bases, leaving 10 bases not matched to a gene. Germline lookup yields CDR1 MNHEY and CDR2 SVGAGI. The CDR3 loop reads CASSSGGTGNYEQYF. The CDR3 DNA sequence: TGTGCCAGCAGCTCAGGGGGGACAGGGAATTACGAGCAGTACTTC.